The T cell receptor (beta chain) under discussion was sequenced for a study of beta chain features in type 1 diabetes. Study-level findings and limits: TCRB CDR3s from Type 1 diabetes patients were moderately but significantly shorter in all four CD4+ subsets.

Reverse transcribing all isolated RNA meant expressed TCRB transcripts were sequenced. Libraries were prepared by immunoSEQ multiplex PCR; TCRdb keeps only in-frame clonotypes and omits some of them. The sample contains 300,000 to 350,000 clones, about a tenth of which appear only once. To note about this clone: As yet, its antigen is unknown.

This CDR3 region has 14 residues. Germline CDR1 LNHDA, CDR2 SQIVND (reference sequence). V lost 8 bases to trimming and J lost 7 bases, with 17 bases between them. This TCR was recovered from a young man with type 1 diabetes. The chain is built from TRBV19 and TRBJ2-2, with a tentative D call TRBD2 (5 bases). Sample: central memory CD4+ T cells from blood. The CDR3 region is CASCPNLAGGELFF. Written as DNA, the CDR3 is TGTGCCAGTTGTCCAAACTTGGCGGGCGGGGAGCTGTTTTTT.